The rows below give T cell receptor beta chains drawn from one sample of a study of blood T cell repertoires in COVID-19. Measured with immunoSEQ multiplex PCR; TCRdb has only the in-frame clones, and not every one. The table has 60,000 to 85,000 clones, around 88% seen once; the top ten hold less than 2%. Source material: peripheral blood. The origin of the receptors is a woman aged 80 or older with active or convalescent COVID-19. The CDR3 runs from the conserved cysteine through the conserved F or W. Each record gives: V gene, CDR3 protein.

v_gene: TRBV11-3; CDR3aa: CASSEQGQRGYTF
v_gene: TRBV7-9; CDR3aa: CASSLEAQGQAFF
v_gene: TRBV7-2; CDR3aa: CASSLRQGNQPQHF
v_gene: TRBV7-9; CDR3aa: CASSPTSFHEKLFF
v_gene: TRBV30; CDR3aa: CAWSQDRGGNQPQHF
v_gene: TRBV2; CDR3aa: CASRDREETQYF
v_gene: TRBV18; CDR3aa: CASSLGQGAGEKLFF
v_gene: TRBV6-5; CDR3aa: CASRPQGGSGGYTF
v_gene: TRBV11-2; CDR3aa: CASSLRSGQYF
v_gene: TRBV5-6; CDR3aa: CASSLDWRNYEQYF
v_gene: TRBV5-1; CDR3aa: CASSPGTTYTGELFF
v_gene: TRBV9; CDR3aa: CASSVGGAVGYGYTF
v_gene: TRBV6-6; CDR3aa: CANSYSFRGGRETQYF
v_gene: TRBV14; CDR3aa: CASSPTSGGRETQYF
v_gene: TRBV18; CDR3aa: CASSPVDWAEKLFF
v_gene: TRBV4-1; CDR3aa: CASSQTGVANEKLFF
v_gene: TRBV5-1; CDR3aa: CASSPAGPYEQYF
v_gene: TRBV3-1/TRBV3-2; CDR3aa: CASSLSRGGRTQETQYF
v_gene: TRBV18; CDR3aa: CASSPASGRAPNEQFF
v_gene: TRBV10-3; CDR3aa: CAIKGDSYGYTF
v_gene: TRBV25-1; CDR3aa: CASSAPGTGGSEKLFF
v_gene: TRBV29-1; CDR3aa: CSVTAPGGEAFF
v_gene: TRBV5-1; CDR3aa: CASSLDPRQGWQETQYF
v_gene: TRBV11-2; CDR3aa: CASSSHYRGREVGNTEAFF
v_gene: TRBV7-9; CDR3aa: CASSPTWDRGTGELFF
v_gene: TRBV30; CDR3aa: CAWSMTGAQVGGYTF
v_gene: TRBV6-5; CDR3aa: CASSQQGTEQFF
v_gene: TRBV7-2; CDR3aa: CAGGKTSGDYEQYF
v_gene: TRBV11-3; CDR3aa: CASSSTGRETQYF
v_gene: TRBV7-9; CDR3aa: CASSLGATNTQYF
v_gene: TRBV20-1; CDR3aa: CSASGPQQGVNGEKLFF
v_gene: TRBV7-6; CDR3aa: CASSSRGRGIPPNEQFF
v_gene: TRBV7-3; CDR3aa: CASSFAGNYGYTF
v_gene: TRBV19; CDR3aa: CASSAQEGRTGPEAFF
v_gene: TRBV27; CDR3aa: CASSSRQGDSNQPQHF
v_gene: TRBV30; CDR3aa: CAWSPPGTGGYQPQHF